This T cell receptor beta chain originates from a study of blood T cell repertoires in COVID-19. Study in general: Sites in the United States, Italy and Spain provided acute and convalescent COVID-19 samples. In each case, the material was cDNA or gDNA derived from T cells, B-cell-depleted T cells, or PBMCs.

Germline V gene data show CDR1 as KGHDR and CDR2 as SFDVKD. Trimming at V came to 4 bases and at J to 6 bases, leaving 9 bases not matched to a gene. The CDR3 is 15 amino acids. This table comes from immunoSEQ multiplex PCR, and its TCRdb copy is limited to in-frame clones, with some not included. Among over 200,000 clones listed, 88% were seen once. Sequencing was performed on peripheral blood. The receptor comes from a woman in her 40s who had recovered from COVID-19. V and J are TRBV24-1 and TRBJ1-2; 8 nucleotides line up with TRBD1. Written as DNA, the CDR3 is TGTGCCACCAGTGACCCCGGGACAGGCCTAGATGGCTACACCTTC. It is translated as CATSDPGTGLDGYTF.